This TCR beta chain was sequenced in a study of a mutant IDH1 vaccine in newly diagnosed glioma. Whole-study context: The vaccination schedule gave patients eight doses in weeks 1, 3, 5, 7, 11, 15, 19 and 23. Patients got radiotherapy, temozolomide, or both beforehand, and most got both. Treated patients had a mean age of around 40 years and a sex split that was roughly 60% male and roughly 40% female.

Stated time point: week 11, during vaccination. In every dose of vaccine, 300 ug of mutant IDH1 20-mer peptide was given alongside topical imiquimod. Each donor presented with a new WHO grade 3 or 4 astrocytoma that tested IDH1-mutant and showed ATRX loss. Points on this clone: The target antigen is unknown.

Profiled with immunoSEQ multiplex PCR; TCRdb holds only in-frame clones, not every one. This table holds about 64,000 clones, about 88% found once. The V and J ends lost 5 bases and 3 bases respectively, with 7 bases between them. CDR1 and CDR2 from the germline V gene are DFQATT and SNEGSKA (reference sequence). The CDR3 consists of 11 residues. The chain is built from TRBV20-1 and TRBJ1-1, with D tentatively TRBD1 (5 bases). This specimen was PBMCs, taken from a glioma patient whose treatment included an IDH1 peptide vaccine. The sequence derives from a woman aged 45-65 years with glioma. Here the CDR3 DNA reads TGCAGTGCTCAGGGACACACTGAAGCTTTCTTT. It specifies CSAQGHTEAFF.